The 13 T cell receptor beta chains below come from one sample, sequenced in a study of shared clonotypes between healthy human individuals. This table comes from immunoSEQ multiplex PCR, and its TCRdb copy is limited to in-frame clones, with some not included. The table lists more than 400,000 clones, about 96% of them singletons. The sequenced material came from naive CD4+ T cells sorted from blood. As for subset: CD45RA+ positively selected. The receptors here all came from a young woman in good health.

The chain employs TRBV18 and TRBJ2-7; D is uncertain. Trimming stripped 2 bases from V and 0 bases from J, with 11 bases between. Germline loops: CDR1 KGHSH, CDR2 LQKENI. The CDR3 extends over 15 amino acids. The CDR3 nucleotides read TGTGCCAGCTCACCAAACCAGGTGTCCTCCTACGAGCAGTACTTC. This gives the protein CASSPNQVSSYEQYF.

This chain links TRBV28 with TRBJ1-1; TRBD1 might be the D (5 bases). The CDR3 runs 14 residues. Germline CDR1 reads MDHEN; CDR2 reads SYDVKM. Trimming took off 2 bases at V and 1 base at J, with 8 bases between the two ends. CDR3 nucleotides: TGTGCCAGCAGTTTACAGGGCCAGAACACTGAAGCTTTCTTT. Translated, it gives CASSLQGQNTEAFF.

The chain uses TRBV7-3 and TRBJ2-1, with TRBD2 matching over 13 bases. The CDR3 runs 16 residues. V dropped 5 bases and J dropped 5; count of bases not matched to a gene: 6. CDR1 and CDR2 (germline): SGHTA, FQGTGA. CDR3 amino acids: CASSPKTSGRNNEQFF. The CDR3 DNA follows: TGTGCCAGCAGCCCCAAGACTAGCGGGAGGAACAATGAGCAGTTCTTC.

The chain joins TRBV30 to TRBJ1-6, with a tentative D call TRBD1 (5 bases). Germline V gene lookup returns CDR1 GTSNPN and CDR2 SVGIG (reference sequence). The CDR3 loop spans 15 amino acids. Between the trimmed V and J ends, which lost 3 bases and 9 bases, there was a span of 18 bases. For the CDR3, the DNA is TGTGCCTGGAGCGGGGCGTCTGCTCGTACTTCACCCCTCCACTTT. Translation: CAWSGASARTSPLHF.

This chain links TRBV18 with TRBJ1-5, with D perhaps matching TRBD1 (5 bases). This CDR3 has 18 residues. CDR1 is KGHSH, CDR2 LQKENI, per germline. Trimming removed 3 bases at V and 1 base at J, with 19 bases between. The chain's CDR3 is CASSPSRVGVGSNQPQHF. The DNA of the CDR3 is TGTGCCAGCTCACCCAGCAGGGTTGGGGTTGGGAGCAATCAGCCCCAGCATTTT.

As concerns this clone: The same CDR3 also results from other DNA sequences found in this sample. The chain employs TRBV11-2 and TRBJ1-5; 9 bases align to TRBD1. J lost 6 bases, V lost 4 bases, and 4 bases had no gene match. Per germline, CDR1 SGHAT and CDR2 FQNNGV. The CDR3 consists of 14 residues. CDR3: CASSSTGGGQPQHF. CDR3 nucleotide sequence: TGTGCCAGCAGCTCGACAGGGGGAGGTCAGCCCCAGCATTTT.

This sequence joins TRBV9 and TRBJ2-5; D might be TRBD2 (7 bases). Trimming took off 3 bases at V and 4 bases at J, with 22 bases between the two ends. In germline, CDR1 is SGDLS, CDR2 YYNGEE. The CDR3 length is 17 residues. The CDR3 coding sequence is TGTGCCAGCAGCGGAAGCCGGGGGCGGGAGAAAGGAGAGACCCAGTACTTC. Protein: CASSGSRGREKGETQYF.

This clone was picked up one time. The CDR3 DNA follows: TGTGCCAGCAGGGGGGACAGGGGTTACAATGAGCAGTTCTTC. Residues: CASRGDRGYNEQFF. This rearrangement joins TRBV2 to TRBJ2-1, with 10 bases lining up with TRBD1. CDR1 is SNHLY, CDR2 FYNNEI, per germline. The CDR3 sequence is 14 residues long. V lost 6 bases and J lost 4; bases outside the gene matches: 3.

J is TRBJ2-3 and V is TRBV5-6, with TRBD2 matching 7 bases. Trimming took 0 bases from V and 4 from J; bases not matched to a gene: 5. CDR1 is SGHDT and CDR2 is YYEEEE in the germline V gene. The CDR3 runs 15 residues. The CDR3 nucleotides read TGTGCCAGCAGCTTGGGCGGGGGATTCTCAGATACGCAGTATTTT. Its protein product is CASSLGGGFSDTQYF.

This rearrangement joins TRBV4-2 to TRBJ1-3; D is undetermined. Trimming cost V 0 bases and J 7 bases, with 16 bases left between them. The CDR3 is 16 amino acids. From germline, CDR1 is LGHNA and CDR2 YNFKEQ. The CDR3 here is CASSQDVTSGVNTIYF. CDR3 nucleotide sequence: TGTGCCAGCAGCCAAGATGTAACATCTGGTGTGAACACCATATATTTT.

The chain couples TRBV10-1 to TRBJ2-2; TRBD2 matches 8 bases. The CDR3 totals 15 residues. V trimming: 3 bases; J trimming: 6 bases; junction bases outside the gene matches: 6. Germline assignment: CDR1 WNHNN and CDR2 SYGVQD (reference sequence). The CDR3 DNA reads as TGCGCCAGCAGTGAACCGGGAGGGCCGTCCGGGGAGCTGTTTTTT. It yields the protein CASSEPGGPSGELFF.

The chain joins TRBV5-1 to TRBJ1-1; 8 bases align to TRBD1. The J segment lost 5 bases and the V segment lost 2 bases, leaving 8 bases of the junction unmatched. CDR1 SGHRS and CDR2 YFSETQ come from the germline V gene. The CDR3 consists of 15 residues. This chain's CDR3 is CASSLRQGRGTEAFF. The CDR3 DNA is TGCGCCAGCAGCTTACGACAGGGGAGGGGAACTGAAGCTTTCTTT.

Comment on this clone: At the DNA level, this CDR3 is encoded by other sequences in the same sample as well. The chain has TRBV18 and TRBJ1-1; D might be TRBD1 (5 bases). The ends were cut back, 3 bases at V and 5 bases at J, with 10 bases in the middle. CDR3 length: 13 residues. In germline, CDR1 is KGHSH, CDR2 LQKENI. The CDR3 sequence is CASSPSRGTEAFF. The CDR3 coding sequence is TGTGCCAGCTCACCTTCGAGGGGAACTGAAGCTTTCTTT. The complete variable domain, with remaining parts taken from reference TRBV18 and TRBJ1-1, reads NAGVMQNPRHLVRRRGQEARLRCSPMKGHSHVYWYRQLPEEGLKFMVYLQKENIIDESGMPKERFSAEFPKEGPSILRIQQVVRGDSAAYFCASSPSRGTEAFFGQGTRLTVV.